These T cell receptor beta chains were read from a single sample in a study of glioma-infiltrating T cells. TCRdb re-called the multiplex PCR reads with MiXCR, one entry per CDR3 protein. Counted here are tens of thousands of distinct CDR3 sequences, about 25% occurring once; the ten biggest clones make up approximately 6.7%. Sample: glioma tissue, nonneoplastic brain tissue, or PBMCs (not recorded which). The receptors derive from a human donor with low-grade glioma or glioblastoma, undergoing nonglioma brain surgery, or in good health (not recorded which). Each CDR3 is given with its conserved first and last residue. A clone size is listed for some rows: how often the clone was seen (once, few, many), or a class if it is expanded.

v_call,clone_size,cdr3_aa
TRBV6-1,many,CASSDLNRVERPQHF
TRBV27,many,CAISLWGAIYGYTF
TRBV9,.,CASSVDPDPNSPLHF
TRBV29-1,.,CSVEDQAGTHQEQFF
TRBV6-1,many,CASSVGGPKTSEQYF
TRBV11-2,many,CASSLDQAYEQYF
TRBV6-1,many,CASSRLAGQPQHF
TRBV6-1,many,CASSASARADTQYF
TRBV7-2,many,CASSHKLGGTEAFF
TRBV20-1,many,CSAFETGPEAFF
TRBV4-1,many,CASSLSRITEAFF
TRBV15,many,CATSRGGQGASYEQYF
TRBV20-1,many,CSARVRVRSEQYF
TRBV27,.,CASSHKPGQGSYNYTF
TRBV6-1,.,CASRLQGGGETQYF
TRBV12-3/TRBV12-4,many,CASSFLRDSEQFF
TRBV6-1,.,CASTDRGTDTQYF
TRBV5-1,.,CASRRGGHEQFF
TRBV6-2/TRBV6-3,medium-sized,CASSYPDTQYF
TRBV4-1,many,CASSPTPKNDYNSPLHF
TRBV20-1,.,CSAGTLYGYTF
TRBV4-2,many,CASSQESGGAYTDTQYF
TRBV29-1,many,CSVEDRSVAYGYTF
TRBV20-1,many,CSARDHGGATNEKLFF
TRBV12-3/TRBV12-4,.,CASSLMDRGETQYF
TRBV27,many,CASSGGWGTYGYTF
TRBV7-2,many,CASSLEGLGSTDTQYF
TRBV24-1,many,CATSGTGSYEQYF
TRBV6-4,many,CASSFGRNTEAFF
TRBV12-3/TRBV12-4,.,CASRSRGGVGAIETQYF
TRBV20-1,many,CSARRTGTGDSPLHF
TRBV6-2/TRBV6-3,many,CASSFDRFTETQYF
TRBV14,few,CASSHPILANNEQFF
TRBV19,.,CASSIVRTDTQYF
TRBV18,few,CASSPPGIGQGAFGYTF
TRBV20-1,.,CSARRGSGGDTQYF
TRBV5-1,.,CASSLNGQTYSPIHF
TRBV18,.,CASSPFIPGLAEETQYF
TRBV29-1,.,CSVPGGGISEQYF
TRBV4-1,.,CASSHPWTGYNEQFF
TRBV11-2,many,CASSSPPPQETQYF
TRBV18,many,CASSPVGKGDEQYF
TRBV20-1,.,CSARVNSYEQFF
TRBV4-1,many,CASRPGTGVLYEQYF
TRBV18,many,CASSPSGGEAFF
TRBV11-2,few,CASSLDDRPSTDTQYF
TRBV20-1,many,CSARGGNSPLHF
TRBV3-1,.,CASSPGGTTYEQYF
TRBV2,.,CASSADRTSKVSDTQYF
TRBV27,many,CASNSGLRGDTQYF
TRBV12-3/TRBV12-4,.,CASSAGVAGGQETQYF